A single sample gave rise to the 12 T cell receptor beta chains below, sequenced in a study of control samples from healthy donors and cancer patients. Repertoires were generated with immunoSEQ multiplex PCR, while TCRdb's copy carries only in-frame clones and drops some. The sample yields just under 100,000 clones, over 85% seen once. Sequencing input: blood. Receptors were obtained from a young man in good health.

The J gene is TRBJ2-7, the V gene TRBV13, with 7 bases that match TRBD1. The germline V gene has CDR1 PRHDT and CDR2 FYEKMQ (reference sequence). Trimming removed 5 bases from V and 0 bases from J; junction bases left unmatched: 4. The CDR3 has 14 amino acids. In DNA, the CDR3 is TGTGCCAGCAGCCAGGGACAGTTCTCCTACGAGCAGTACTTC. This translates into CASSQGQFSYEQYF. The variable domain in full, with the rest retrieved from reference TRBV13 and TRBJ2-7, is AAGVIQSPRHLIKEKRETATLKCYPIPRHDTVYWYQQGPGQDPQFLISFYEKMQSDKGSIPDRFSAQQFSDYHSELNMSSLELGDSALYFCASSQGQFSYEQYFGPGTRLTVT.

This sequence joins TRBV7-2 and TRBJ2-5, with TRBD1 as a possible D gene (7 bases). Trimming cost V 3 bases and J 5 bases, with 16 bases left between them. The CDR3 has 15 amino acids. Looked up from germline, CDR1 is SGHTA and CDR2 is FQGNSA. CDR3 in DNA: TGTGCCAGCAGCTTTATGACAGGGAGGTTGGAGACCCAGTACTTC. The encoded protein is CASSFMTGRLETQYF.

This clone has a single count. The rearrangement links TRBV2 to TRBJ2-7, with D possibly being TRBD1 (6 bases). The CDR3 extends over 14 amino acids. In germline, CDR1 is SNHLY, CDR2 FYNNEI. Trimming took off 6 bases at V and 4 bases at J, with 16 bases between the two ends. The CDR3 nucleotides read TGTGCCAGCAGCCTGACAGGTATTCTATACGAGCAGTACTTC. Translating gives CASSLTGILYEQYF.

The chain joins TRBV7-2 to TRBJ2-5, with TRBD1 as a possible D gene (6 bases). V lost 4 bases, J lost 4 bases, and 10 bases lay in between. The germline gives CDR1 SGHTA, CDR2 FQGNSA. The CDR3 spans 13 residues. Here the CDR3 DNA reads TGTGCCAGCAGCTCAGACAGGTTAGAGACCCAGTACTTC. Protein: CASSSDRLETQYF.

The chain joins TRBV2 to TRBJ2-5; 7 nucleotides agree with TRBD1. Germline V gene lookup returns CDR1 SNHLY and CDR2 FYNNEI. The CDR3 has 13 amino acids. V trimming: 6 bases; J trimming: 5 bases; junction bases outside the gene matches: 6. This chain's CDR3 is CASRDRAEETQYF. CDR3 DNA: TGTGCCAGCAGAGACAGGGCCGAGGAGACCCAGTACTTC.

A few counts support this clone. The rearrangement links TRBV5-6 to TRBJ1-2, with D uncertain. CDR3 length: 13 residues. Deletions cut 2 bases from V and 3 bases from J, with 8 bases between. Germline CDR1 reads SGHDT; CDR2 reads YYEEEE. Written as DNA, the CDR3 is TGTGCCAGCAGCTTCGGCGTTGACTATGGCTACACCTTC. It codes for CASSFGVDYGYTF.

The chain carries TRBV27 and TRBJ1-5; perhaps TRBD1 as D (5 bases). This CDR3 has 16 amino acids. Germline V gives CDR1 MNHEY, CDR2 SMNVEV (reference sequence). V shed 4 bases and J shed 0 bases, with 13 bases lying between them. CDR3 coding DNA: TGTGCCAGCAGTTCCTCGGGGGGGGGTAGCAATCAGCCCCAGCATTTT. Translation gives CASSSSGGGSNQPQHF.

This chain links TRBV10-2 with TRBJ1-1, with D possibly matching TRBD1 (5 bases). Trimming shortened V by 7 bases and J by 1 base, and 10 bases separated the two germline ends. The CDR3 contains 13 residues. CDR1 is WSHSY and CDR2 is SAAADI in the germline V gene. The CDR3 protein is CASMGRGNTEAFF. The CDR3 DNA reads as TGCGCCAGCATGGGGCGGGGGAACACTGAAGCTTTCTTT.

This chain connects TRBV4-1 to TRBJ1-1; D remains ambiguous. Between the trimmed V and J ends, which lost 0 bases and 5 bases, there was a span of 13 bases. The CDR3 totals 15 residues. Per germline, CDR1 MGHRA and CDR2 YSYEKL. This chain's CDR3 is CASSQDRTGQTEAFF. The CDR3 region has the DNA TGCGCCAGCAGCCAAGATCGGACTGGGCAGACTGAAGCTTTCTTT.

The chain uses TRBV29-1 and TRBJ1-1; unclear D gene. V lost 3 bases and J 4 bases, leaving 12 bases between the germline ends. Per germline, CDR1 SQVTM and CDR2 ANQGSEA. CDR3 size: 13 residues. For the CDR3, the DNA is TGCAGCGTTGACCGCGGAGGGTCCACTGAAGCTTTCTTT. Translating it yields CSVDRGGSTEAFF.

V is TRBV5-8 and J is TRBJ1-4, with TRBD1 as a possible D gene (6 bases). Germline V gene sequence: CDR1 SGHTS, CDR2 YDEGEE. The length of the CDR3 is 15 residues. Deletions cut 5 bases from V and 8 bases from J, with 19 bases between. As DNA, the CDR3 is TGTGCCAGCAGTGACGAAGACAGGCTAGTGGAAAAACTGTTTTTT. Amino acid sequence: CASSDEDRLVEKLFF.

This sequence joins TRBV6-5 and TRBJ2-7; the D gene is possibly TRBD1 (5 bases). CDR3 size: 13 residues. The germline V and J ends were trimmed by 7 bases and 3 bases, with 13 bases remaining between them. The germline V gene has CDR1 MNHEY and CDR2 SVGAGI. As DNA, the CDR3 is TGTGCCAGCACCCAGGGTGACTTCTACGAGCAGTACTTC. It specifies CASTQGDFYEQYF.